This T cell receptor beta chain was documented in a study of blood T cell repertoires in COVID-19. Whole-study context: Both acute and convalescent COVID-19 samples were obtained from the United States, Italy and Spain. T cells, B-cell-depleted T cells, or PBMCs supplied cDNA or gDNA.

In this sample, this clone turned up once. Per the study methods: Amplification with reference gene primers provided the estimates of nucleated cell counts. TCRdb keeps only in-frame clones here, not all; method: immunoSEQ multiplex PCR. From that table come the V and J calls and clone size; the DNA was used to work out D and trimming. The sample yields 200,000 to 300,000 clones, 75% to 85% seen once. CDR3 length equals 12 residues. Trimming pared 8 bases from V and 6 bases from J, leaving 11 bases between. The germline CDR1 and CDR2 sequences are SEHNR and FQNEAQ (reference sequence). Material: peripheral blood. This receptor was taken from an older woman with active or convalescent COVID-19. The chain recombines TRBV7-9 with TRBJ2-1; possible D gene TRBD1, 5 bases. CDR3 residues: CASGVTGNEQFF. The CDR3 nucleotides are TGTGCCAGCGGGGTTACAGGCAATGAGCAGTTCTTC.